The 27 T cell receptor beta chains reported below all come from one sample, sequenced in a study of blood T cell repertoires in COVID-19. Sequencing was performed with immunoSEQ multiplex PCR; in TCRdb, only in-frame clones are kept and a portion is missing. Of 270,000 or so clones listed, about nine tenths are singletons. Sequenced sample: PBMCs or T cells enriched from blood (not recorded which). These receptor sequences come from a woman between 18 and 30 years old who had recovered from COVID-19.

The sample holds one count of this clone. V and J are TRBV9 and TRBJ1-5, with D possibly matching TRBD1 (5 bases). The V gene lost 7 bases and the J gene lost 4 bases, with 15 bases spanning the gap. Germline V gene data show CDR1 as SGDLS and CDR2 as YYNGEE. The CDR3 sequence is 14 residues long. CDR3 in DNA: TGTGCCAGCTCCAGAGGGGCGGGAAATCAGCCCCAGCATTTT. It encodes CASSRGAGNQPQHF.

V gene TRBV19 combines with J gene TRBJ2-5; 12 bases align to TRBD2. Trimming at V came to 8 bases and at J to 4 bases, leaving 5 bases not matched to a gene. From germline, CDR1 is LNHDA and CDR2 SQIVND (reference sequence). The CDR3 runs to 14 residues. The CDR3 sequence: CASSRTSGVETQYF. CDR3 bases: TGTGCCAGTTCTCGGACTAGCGGGGTAGAGACCCAGTACTTC.

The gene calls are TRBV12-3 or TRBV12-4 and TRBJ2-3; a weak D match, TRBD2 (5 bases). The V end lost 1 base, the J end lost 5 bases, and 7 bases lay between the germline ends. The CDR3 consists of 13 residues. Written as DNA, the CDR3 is TGTGCCAGCAGTTTAGACGGAGGAGATACGCAGTATTTT. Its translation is CASSLDGGDTQYF.

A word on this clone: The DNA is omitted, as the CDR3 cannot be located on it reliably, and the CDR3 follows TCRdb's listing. CDR3 sequence: CASTSGYSGNTIYF. V and J are TRBV19 and TRBJ1-3. CDR1 and CDR2 from the germline V gene are LNHDA and SQIVND (reference sequence). Ends included, the CDR3 has 14 residues.

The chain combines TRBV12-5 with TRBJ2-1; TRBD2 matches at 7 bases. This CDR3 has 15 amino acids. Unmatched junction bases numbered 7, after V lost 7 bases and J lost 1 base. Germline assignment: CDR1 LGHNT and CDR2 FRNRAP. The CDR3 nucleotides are TGTGCTAGTGATAACGAGGGAGGGTCCTACAATGAGCAGTTCTTC. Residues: CASDNEGGSYNEQFF.

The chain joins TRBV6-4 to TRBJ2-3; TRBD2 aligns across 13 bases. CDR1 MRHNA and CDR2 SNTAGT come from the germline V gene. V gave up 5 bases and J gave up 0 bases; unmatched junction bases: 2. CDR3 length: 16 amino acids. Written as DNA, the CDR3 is TGTGCCAGCAGTCTGACTAGCGGGGGGAGCACAGATACGCAGTATTTT. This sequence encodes CASSLTSGGSTDTQYF.

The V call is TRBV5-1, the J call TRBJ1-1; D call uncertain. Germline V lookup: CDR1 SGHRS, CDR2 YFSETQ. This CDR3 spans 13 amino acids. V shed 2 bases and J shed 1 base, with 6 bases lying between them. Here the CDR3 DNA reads TGCGCCAGCAGCTTCAACGGGAACACTGAAGCTTTCTTT. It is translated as CASSFNGNTEAFF. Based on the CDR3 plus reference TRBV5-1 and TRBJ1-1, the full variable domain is KAGVTQTPRYLIKTRGQQVTLSCSPISGHRSVSWYQQTPGQGLQFLFEYFSETQRNKGNFPGRFSGRQFSNSRSEMNVSTLELGDSALYLCASSFNGNTEAFFGQGTRLTVV.

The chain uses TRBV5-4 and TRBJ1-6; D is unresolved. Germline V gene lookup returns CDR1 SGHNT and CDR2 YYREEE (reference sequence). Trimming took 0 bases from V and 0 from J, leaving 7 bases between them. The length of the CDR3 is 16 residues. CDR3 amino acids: CASSLDFSSYNSPLHF. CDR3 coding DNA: TGTGCCAGCAGCTTGGACTTTAGCTCCTATAATTCACCCCTCCACTTT.

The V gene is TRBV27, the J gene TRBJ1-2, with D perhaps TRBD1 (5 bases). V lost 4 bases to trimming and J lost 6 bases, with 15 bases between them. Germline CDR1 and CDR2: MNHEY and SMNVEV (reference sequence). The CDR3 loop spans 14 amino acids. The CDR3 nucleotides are TGTGCCAGCAGTTCCGGTCAGGGAAATGATGGCTACACCTTC. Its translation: CASSSGQGNDGYTF.

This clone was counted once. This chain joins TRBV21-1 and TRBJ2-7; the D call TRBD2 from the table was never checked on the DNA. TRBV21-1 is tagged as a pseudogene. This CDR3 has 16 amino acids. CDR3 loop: CASSKSRNRYSYEQYF. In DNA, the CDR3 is TGTGCCAGCAGCAAATCGAGGAATAGGTACTCCTACGAGCAGTACTTC.

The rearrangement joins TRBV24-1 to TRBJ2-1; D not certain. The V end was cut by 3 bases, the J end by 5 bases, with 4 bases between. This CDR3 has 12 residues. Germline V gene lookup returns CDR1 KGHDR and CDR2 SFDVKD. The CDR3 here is CATSDADNEQFF. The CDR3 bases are TGTGCCACCAGTGATGCGGACAATGAGCAGTTCTTC.

The CDR3 spells CASRPGGPSYNEQFF. In DNA form, the CDR3 reads TGTGCCAGCAGACCGGGAGGGCCTTCCTACAATGAGCAGTTCTTC. V and J are TRBV27 and TRBJ2-1; 8 positions agree with TRBD2. V shed 6 bases and J 1 base; nucleotides not matched to a gene: 5. Looked up from germline, CDR1 is MNHEY and CDR2 is SMNVEV (reference sequence). The CDR3 covers 15 residues.

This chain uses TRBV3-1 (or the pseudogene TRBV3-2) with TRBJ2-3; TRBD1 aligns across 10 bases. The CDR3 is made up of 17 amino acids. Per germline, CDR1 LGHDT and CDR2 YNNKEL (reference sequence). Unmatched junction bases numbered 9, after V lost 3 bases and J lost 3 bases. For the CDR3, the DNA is TGTGCCAGCAGCCATCCCGGGACAGGGGTGCGAACAGATACGCAGTATTTT. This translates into CASSHPGTGVRTDTQYF.

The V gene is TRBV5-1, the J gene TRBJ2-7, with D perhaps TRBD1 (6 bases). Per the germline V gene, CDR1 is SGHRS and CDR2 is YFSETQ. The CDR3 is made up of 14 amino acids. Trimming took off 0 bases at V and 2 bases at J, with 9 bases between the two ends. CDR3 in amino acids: CASSLAGTTYEQYF. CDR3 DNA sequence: TGCGCCAGCAGCTTGGCCGGGACAACCTACGAGCAGTACTTC.

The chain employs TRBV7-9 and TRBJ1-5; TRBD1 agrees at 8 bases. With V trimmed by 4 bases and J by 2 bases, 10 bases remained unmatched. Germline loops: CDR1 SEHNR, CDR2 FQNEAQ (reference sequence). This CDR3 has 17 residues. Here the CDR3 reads CASSSSPGGEGNQPQHF. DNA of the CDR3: TGTGCCAGCAGCTCCAGTCCAGGGGGCGAAGGCAATCAGCCCCAGCATTTT.

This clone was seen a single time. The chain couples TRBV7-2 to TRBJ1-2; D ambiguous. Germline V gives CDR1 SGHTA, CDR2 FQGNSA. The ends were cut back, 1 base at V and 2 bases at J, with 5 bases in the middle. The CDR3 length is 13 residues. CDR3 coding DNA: TGTGCCAGCAGCTTAGGGCAGAACTATGGCTACACCTTC. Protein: CASSLGQNYGYTF. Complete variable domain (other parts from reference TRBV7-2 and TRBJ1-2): GAGVSQSPSNKVTEKGKDVELRCDPISGHTALYWYRQSLGQGLEFLIYFQGNSAPDKSGLPSDRFSAERTGGSVSTLTIQRTQQEDSAVYLCASSLGQNYGYTFGSGTRLTVV.

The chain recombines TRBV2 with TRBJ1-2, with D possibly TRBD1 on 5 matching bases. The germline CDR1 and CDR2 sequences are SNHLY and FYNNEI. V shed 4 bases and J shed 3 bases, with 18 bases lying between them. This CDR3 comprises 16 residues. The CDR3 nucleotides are TGTGCCAGCAGTGCATTCGGCAGGGCGACGGACTATGGCTACACCTTC. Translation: CASSAFGRATDYGYTF.

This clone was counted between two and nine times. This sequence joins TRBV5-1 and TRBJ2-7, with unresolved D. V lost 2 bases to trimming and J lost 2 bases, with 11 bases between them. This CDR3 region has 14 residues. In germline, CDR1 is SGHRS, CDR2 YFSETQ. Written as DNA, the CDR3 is TGCGCCAGCAGCTTTGTTAACGGAGCCTACGAGCAGTACTTC. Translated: CASSFVNGAYEQYF.

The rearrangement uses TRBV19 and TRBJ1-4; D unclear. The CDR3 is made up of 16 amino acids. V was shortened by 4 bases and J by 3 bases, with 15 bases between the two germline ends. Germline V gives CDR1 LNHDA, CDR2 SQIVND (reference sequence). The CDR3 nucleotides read TGTGCCAGTAGTAGGAGGGCCTCTAGGGCTAATGAAAAACTGTTTTTT. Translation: CASSRRASRANEKLFF.

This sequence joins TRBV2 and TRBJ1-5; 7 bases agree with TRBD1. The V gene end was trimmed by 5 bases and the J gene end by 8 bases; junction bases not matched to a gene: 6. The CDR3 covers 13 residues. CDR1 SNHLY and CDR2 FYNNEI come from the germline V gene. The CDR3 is CASSSDRAEPQHF. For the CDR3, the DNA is TGTGCCAGCAGTTCAGACAGGGCGGAGCCCCAGCATTTT.

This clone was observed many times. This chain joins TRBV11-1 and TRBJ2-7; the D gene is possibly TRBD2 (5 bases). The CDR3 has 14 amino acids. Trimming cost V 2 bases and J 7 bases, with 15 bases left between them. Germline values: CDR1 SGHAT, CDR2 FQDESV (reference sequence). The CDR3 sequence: CASSLFGNKREQYF. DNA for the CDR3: TGTGCCAGCAGCTTATTCGGGAATAAGCGGGAGCAGTACTTC. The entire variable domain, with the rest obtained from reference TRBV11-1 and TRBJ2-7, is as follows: EAEVAQSPRYKITEKSQAVAFWCDPISGHATLYWYRQILGQGPELLVQFQDESVVDDSQLPKDRFSAERLKGVDSTLKIQPAELGDSAMYLCASSLFGNKREQYFGPGTRLTVT.

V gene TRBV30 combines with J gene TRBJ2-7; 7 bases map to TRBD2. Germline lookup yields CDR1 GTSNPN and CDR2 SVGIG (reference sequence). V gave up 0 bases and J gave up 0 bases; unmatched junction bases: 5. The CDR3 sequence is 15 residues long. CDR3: CAWSVWGLSSYEQYF. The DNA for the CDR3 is TGTGCCTGGAGTGTTTGGGGACTAAGCTCCTACGAGCAGTACTTC.

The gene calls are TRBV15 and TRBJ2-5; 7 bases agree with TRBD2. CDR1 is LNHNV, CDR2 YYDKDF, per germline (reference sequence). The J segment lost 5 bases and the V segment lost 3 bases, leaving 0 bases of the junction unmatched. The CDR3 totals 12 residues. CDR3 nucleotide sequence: TGTGCCACCAGCAGGGGGGGGGAGACCCAGTACTTC. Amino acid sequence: CATSRGGETQYF.

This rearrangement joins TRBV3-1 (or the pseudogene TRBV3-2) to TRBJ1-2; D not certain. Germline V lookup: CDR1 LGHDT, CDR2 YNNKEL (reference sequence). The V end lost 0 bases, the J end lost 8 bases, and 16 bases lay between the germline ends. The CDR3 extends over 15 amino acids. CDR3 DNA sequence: TGTGCCAGCAGCCAAGATCCTGTTCCGGCCAGGGGCTACACCTTC. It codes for CASSQDPVPARGYTF.

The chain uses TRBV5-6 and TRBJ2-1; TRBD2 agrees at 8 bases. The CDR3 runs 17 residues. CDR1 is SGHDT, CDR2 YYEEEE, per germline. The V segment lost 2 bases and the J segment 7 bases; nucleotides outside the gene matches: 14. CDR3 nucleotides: TGTGCCAGCAGCTTAACAGCGGGGGCCTTTATTGGTAATGAGCAGTTCTTC. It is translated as CASSLTAGAFIGNEQFF.

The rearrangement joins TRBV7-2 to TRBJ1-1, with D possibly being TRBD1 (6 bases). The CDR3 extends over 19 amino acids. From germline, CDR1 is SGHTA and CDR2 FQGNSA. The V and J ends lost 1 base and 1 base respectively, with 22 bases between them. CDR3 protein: CASSLGPGQGLDENTEAFF. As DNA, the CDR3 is TGTGCCAGCAGCTTAGGACCAGGGCAGGGGCTGGACGAGAACACTGAAGCTTTCTTT. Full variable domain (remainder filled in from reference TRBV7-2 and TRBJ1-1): GAGVSQSPSNKVTEKGKDVELRCDPISGHTALYWYRQSLGQGLEFLIYFQGNSAPDKSGLPSDRFSAERTGGSVSTLTIQRTQQEDSAVYLCASSLGPGQGLDENTEAFFGQGTRLTVV.

The CDR3 DNA sequence: TGTGCCATCAAAGGGACAGGGGTCAATGAGCAGTTCTTC. This encodes CAIKGTGVNEQFF. The chain carries TRBV10-3 and TRBJ2-1; 10 positions agree with TRBD1. There are 13 residues in the CDR3. V was pared by 7 bases and J by 6 bases, with 3 bases of the junction left unmatched. Germline lookup yields CDR1 ENHRY and CDR2 SYGVKD.